The rows below give T cell receptor beta chains drawn from one sample of a study of technical replicates of blood from several donors. Clones were sequenced by immunoSEQ multiplex PCR, and TCRdb holds only the in-frame ones, with some missing. The sample consists of 85,000 to 95,000 clones, about 95% of them appearing once. The material sequenced was T cells isolated from PBMCs. Receptors were obtained from a human donor in good health. Each CDR3 is given with its conserved first and last residue. A D gene is named only where the DNA matches it firmly. Rows may omit the clone size; those that give it use once, few, many or a size class.

D gene	V gene	CDR3 length	J gene	clone size	CDR3 DNA	CDR3 protein
-	TRBV19	13	TRBJ1-1	once	TGTGCCAGTAGTTTGACATTCAACACTGAAGCTTTCTTT	CASSLTFNTEAFF
-	TRBV15	14	TRBJ2-7	-	TGTGCCACCAGCAGAGCGGGGAGCTCCTACGAGCAGTACTTC	CATSRAGSSYEQYF
TRBD1	TRBV2	13	TRBJ2-7	-	TGTGCCAGCAACAGACAGGGTATCTACGAGCAGTACTTC	CASNRQGIYEQYF
-	TRBV7-9	15	TRBJ1-1	-	TGTGCCAGCAGCTTACCGGGTCCCCGGGTCGCTGAAGCTTTCTTT	CASSLPGPRVAEAFF
TRBD1	TRBV5-1	18	TRBJ2-1	-	TGCGCCAGCAGCTCCCTCTCCCTGGACAAGCCCCAGGGGGATGAGCAGTTCTTC	CASSSLSLDKPQGDEQFF
TRBD2	TRBV14	17	TRBJ2-5	-	TGTGCCAGCAGCCAAGCCCGAGCCGGGACTAGCGTAGAGACCCAGTACTTC	CASSQARAGTSVETQYF
TRBD2	TRBV19	17	TRBJ2-3	-	TGTGCCAGTAGTATATACGCCGGAGTAGCGGGGGAAGATACGCAGTATTTT	CASSIYAGVAGEDTQYF
TRBD1	TRBV6-5	15	TRBJ2-2	-	TGTGCCAGCAGTTACGACAGGGGTCGAACCGGGGAGCTGTTTTTT	CASSYDRGRTGELFF
-	TRBV7-8	12	TRBJ2-1	-	TGTGCCAGCACTCAAGGCCGGGAGGAGCAGTTCTTC	CASTQGREEQFF
-	TRBV4-1	14	TRBJ2-7	once	TGCGCCAGCAGCCAAGGTCTGCGGTCCCACGAGCAGTACTTC	CASSQGLRSHEQYF
-	TRBV18	15	TRBJ1-4	-	TGTGCCAGCTCAAACAGGGCAAATACTAATGAAAAACTGTTTTTT	CASSNRANTNEKLFF
-	TRBV6-5	13	TRBJ1-2	once	TGTGCCAGCAGCCTGACATCCCCCCTAGGCTACACCTTC	CASSLTSPLGYTF
-	TRBV7-8	14	TRBJ2-3	-	TGTGCCAGCAGCTTAGACCGACGGGAAGATACGCAGTATTTT	CASSLDRREDTQYF
TRBD2	TRBV4-1	16	TRBJ2-7	-	TGCGCCAGCAGCCCGACTCCGGGACTAGCGGGATATGAGCAGTACTTC	CASSPTPGLAGYEQYF
-	TRBV19	17	TRBJ2-4	-	TGTGCCAGTAGCCATACGGGGTCTATTCTAGCCAAAAACATTCAGTACTTC	CASSHTGSILAKNIQYF
-	TRBV6-5	13	TRBJ1-2	-	TGTGCCACCCTCGGAACGCCCGCGGGTGGCTACACCTTC	CATLGTPAGGYTF
TRBD2	TRBV19	15	TRBJ2-5	-	TGTGCCAGAAGCATGAGCGGGGGTGGATGGGAGACCCAGTACTTC	CARSMSGGGWETQYF
-	TRBV21-1	14	TRBJ2-4	-	TGTGCCAGCAGCAGTCGGTCTAGAAGCGACATTCAGTACTTC	CASSSRSRSDIQYF
-	TRBV5-5	15	TRBJ1-5	-	TGTGCCAGCAGCCTGGACATGTATAGCAATCAGCCCCAGCATTTT	CASSLDMYSNQPQHF
-	TRBV5-8	14	TRBJ2-7	-	TGTGCCAGCAGCTACCCCTCCGGGTTCTACGAGCAGTACTTC	CASSYPSGFYEQYF
TRBD2	TRBV9	17	TRBJ2-1	-	TGTGCCAGCAGCGTAGCATCGGCGCGGGAGCCCTACAATGAGCAGTTCTTC	CASSVASAREPYNEQFF
TRBD1	TRBV2	16	TRBJ2-7	-	TGTGCCAGCAGTGCCCCGGGACAGGGTATCCGGACCGAGCAGTACTTC	CASSAPGQGIRTEQYF
TRBD1	TRBV19	15	TRBJ1-1	-	TGTGCCAGTAGTATAAGGGACAGCCTTCGAACTGAAGCTTTCTTT	CASSIRDSLRTEAFF
TRBD1	TRBV25-1	14	TRBJ1-4	-	TGTGCCAGCAGTGTGGGACAGATTAATGAAAAACTGTTTTTT	CASSVGQINEKLFF
TRBD1	TRBV18	14	TRBJ1-5	-	TGTGCCAGCTCACCGACAGGGGGCAATCAGCCCCAGCATTTT	CASSPTGGNQPQHF
TRBD1	TRBV27	15	TRBJ2-7	-	TGTGCCAGCAGTCCTATCGGGACAGGGACCTACGAGCAGTACTTC	CASSPIGTGTYEQYF
TRBD1	TRBV10-3	13	TRBJ2-1	-	TGTGCCATCAGTAAGGACAGGGGCAATGAGCAGTTCTTC	CAISKDRGNEQFF
-	TRBV20-1	11	TRBJ1-1	few	TGCAGCATCCCAGGAGGCACTGAAGCTTTCTTT	CSIPGGTEAFF
-	TRBV5-8	13	TRBJ1-1	-	TGTGCCAGCAGCTTTTTGGGCAATGGTGAAGCTTTCTTT	CASSFLGNGEAFF
-	TRBV6-5	11	TRBJ2-2	-	TGTGCCAGCAGTTTTCACGGGGAGCTGTTTTTT	CASSFHGELFF
-	TRBV27	14	TRBJ2-7	-	TGTGCCAGCAGTCCCTCCGGGACTTACTACGAGCAGTACTTC	CASSPSGTYYEQYF
-	TRBV30	15	TRBJ2-3	-	TGTGCCTGTTCCACCGGGCTAGCGAGCACAGATACGCAGTATTTT	CACSTGLASTDTQYF
-	TRBV19	15	TRBJ1-5	-	TGTGCCAGTAGTATATCGGGGAGCTCTAATCAGCCCCAGCATTTT	CASSISGSSNQPQHF
-	TRBV6-5	13	TRBJ2-3	once	TGTGCCAGCAGTCGGACTCTCACAGATACGCAGTATTTT	CASSRTLTDTQYF
-	TRBV18	16	TRBJ1-1	-	TGTGCCAGCTCACCACGGGACAAACTGGGGAGCACTGAAGCTTTCTTT	CASSPRDKLGSTEAFF
-	TRBV10-3	15	TRBJ2-3	once	TGTGCCATCAGTTCCGGGAGATCCAGCACAGATACGCAGTATTTT	CAISSGRSSTDTQYF
-	TRBV9	14	TRBJ1-1	few	TGTGCCAGCAGCCCGAATACAGTGAACACTGAAGCTTTCTTT	CASSPNTVNTEAFF
TRBD1	TRBV5-5	16	TRBJ2-7	-	TGTGCCAGCAGCCCCGGGACAGGGGGCGACTACTACGAGCAGTACTTC	CASSPGTGGDYYEQYF
TRBD1	TRBV7-9	12	TRBJ2-3	once	TGTGCCAGCAGCCCCCTCCCAGGGGGTCGGTATTTT	CASSPLPGGRYF
TRBD1	TRBV9	15	TRBJ2-3	once	TGTGCCAGCAGCGTAGCCCAGGGGGCGCACGATACGCAGTATTTT	CASSVAQGAHDTQYF
-	TRBV7-3	14	TRBJ2-3	-	TGTGCCAGCAGCAAAGGGACTAGCACAGATACGCAGTATTTT	CASSKGTSTDTQYF
TRBD2	TRBV2	13	TRBJ2-4	once	TGTGCCAGCACTGGGACTAGCGTAAACATTCAGTACTTC	CASTGTSVNIQYF
TRBD2	TRBV19	16	TRBJ2-7	-	TGTGCCAGTAGTATGCCGTTAGCGGGCGGGACCTACGAGCAGTACTTC	CASSMPLAGGTYEQYF